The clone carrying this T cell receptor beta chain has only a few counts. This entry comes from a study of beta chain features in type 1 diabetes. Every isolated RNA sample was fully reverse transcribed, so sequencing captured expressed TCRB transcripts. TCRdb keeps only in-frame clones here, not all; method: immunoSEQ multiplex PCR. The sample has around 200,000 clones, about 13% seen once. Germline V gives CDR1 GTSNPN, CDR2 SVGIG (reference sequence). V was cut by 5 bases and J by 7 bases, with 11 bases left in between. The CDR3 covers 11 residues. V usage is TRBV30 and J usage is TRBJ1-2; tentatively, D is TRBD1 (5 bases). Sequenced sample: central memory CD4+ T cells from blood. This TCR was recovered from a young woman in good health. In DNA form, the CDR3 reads TGTGCCTGGGAGGCCGGGGGTGGCTACACCTTC. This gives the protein CAWEAGGGYTF.